This TCR beta chain was identified during a study of human T cells and chemical hapten exposure. Overall study results and limits: Expanded TCRs made up significantly more big CDR3 similarity clusters than controls did.

Time point denoted: pre-sensitization, week 0. Treatment defined: therapeutic diphenylcyclopropenone sensitization with weekly scalp DPC. TCRdb fed the RACE reads into MiXCR, producing one record per CDR3 protein. The table lists roughly 90,000 distinct CDR3 sequences, around 9.5% of them singletons. V was cut by 2 bases and J by 1 base, with 17 bases left in between. The germline V gene has CDR1 KGHSH and CDR2 LQKENI. The CDR3 contains 17 residues. This clonotype was picked up many times. Its antigen is unidentified. Here the sequenced sample was whole blood, taken in connection with sensitization to the hapten diphenylcyclopropenone (DPC). This receptor was identified in a woman aged 40 to 50 with alopecia areata. Some clones in this sample may be carry-over from other donors' samples. V usage is TRBV18 and J usage is TRBJ1-1; TRBD1 might be the D (6 bases). In DNA, the CDR3 is TGTGCCAGCTCACCAGTTCATCCCGGACAGCCGAACACTGAAGCTTTCTTT. This encodes CASSPVHPGQPNTEAFF.